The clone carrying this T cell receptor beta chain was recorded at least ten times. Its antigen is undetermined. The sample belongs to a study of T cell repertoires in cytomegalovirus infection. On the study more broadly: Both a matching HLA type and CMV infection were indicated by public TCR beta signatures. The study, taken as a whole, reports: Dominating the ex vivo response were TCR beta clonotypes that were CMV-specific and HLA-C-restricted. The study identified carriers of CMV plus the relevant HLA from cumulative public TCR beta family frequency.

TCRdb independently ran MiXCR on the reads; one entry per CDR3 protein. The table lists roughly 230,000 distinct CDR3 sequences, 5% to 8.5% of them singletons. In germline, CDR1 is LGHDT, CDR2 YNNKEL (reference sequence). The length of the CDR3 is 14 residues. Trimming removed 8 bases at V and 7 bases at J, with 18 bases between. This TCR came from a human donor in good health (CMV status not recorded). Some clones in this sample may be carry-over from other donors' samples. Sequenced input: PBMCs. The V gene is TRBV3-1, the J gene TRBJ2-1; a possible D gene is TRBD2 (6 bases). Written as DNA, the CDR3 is TGTGCCAGCCACTCCGGCAGGGCGGGGAATGAGCAGTTCTTC. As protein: CASHSGRAGNEQFF.